The clone carrying this TCR beta chain was picked up a small number of times. Authors' data handling: By means of reference gene primer amplification, nucleated cell counts were estimated. TCRdb's copy holds only in-frame clones and misses some; the assay was immunoSEQ multiplex PCR. V, J and clone size derive from that table, while D and trimming were established from the DNA sequence. This sample has tens of thousands of clones; roughly 82% occur once, and the top ten carry approximately 15%. The entry originates in a study of blood T cell repertoires in COVID-19. Study in general: T cells, B-cell-depleted T cells, or PBMCs supplied cDNA or gDNA.

The sample comprised peripheral blood. This receptor was identified in a woman aged 80 or over with acute or convalescent COVID-19.

In DNA form, the CDR3 reads TGTGCCAGCAGCCAAGTGAGGGGGAGTGACATTCAGTACTTC. Protein sequence: CASSQVRGSDIQYF. V and J are TRBV4-2 and TRBJ2-4, with D maybe TRBD1 (6 bases). CDR3 length equals 14 residues. The V end lost 1 base, the J end lost 8 bases, and 12 bases lay between the germline ends. Germline values: CDR1 LGHNA, CDR2 YNFKEQ.